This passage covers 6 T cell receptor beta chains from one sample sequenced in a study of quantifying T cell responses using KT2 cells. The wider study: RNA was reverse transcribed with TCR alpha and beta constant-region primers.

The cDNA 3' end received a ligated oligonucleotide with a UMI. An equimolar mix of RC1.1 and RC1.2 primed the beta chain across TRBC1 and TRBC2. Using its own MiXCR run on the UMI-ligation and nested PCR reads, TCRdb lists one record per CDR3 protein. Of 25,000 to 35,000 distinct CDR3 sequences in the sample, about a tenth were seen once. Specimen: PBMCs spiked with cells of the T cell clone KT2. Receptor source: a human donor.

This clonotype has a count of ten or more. The CDR3 spells CASSRTLLAGVQETQYF. The CDR3 nucleotides read TGTGCCAGCAGCCGTACCCTACTAGCGGGGGTCCAAGAGACCCAGTACTTC. The chain uses TRBV3-1 and TRBJ2-5, with 11 bases aligning to TRBD2. The CDR3 is made up of 17 amino acids. CDR1 and CDR2 from the germline V gene are LGHDT and YNNKEL (reference sequence). V lost 4 bases, J lost 1 base, and 8 bases stayed unmatched.

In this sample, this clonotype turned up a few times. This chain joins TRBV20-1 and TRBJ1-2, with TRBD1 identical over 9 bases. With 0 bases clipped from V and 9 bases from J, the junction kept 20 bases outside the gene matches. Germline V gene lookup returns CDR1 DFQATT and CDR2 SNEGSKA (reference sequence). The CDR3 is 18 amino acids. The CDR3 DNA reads TGCAGTGCTAGAGATTGGGGCGGGCGATCTTACAGGGGGCGCAGCTACACCTTC. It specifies CSARDWGGRSYRGRSYTF.

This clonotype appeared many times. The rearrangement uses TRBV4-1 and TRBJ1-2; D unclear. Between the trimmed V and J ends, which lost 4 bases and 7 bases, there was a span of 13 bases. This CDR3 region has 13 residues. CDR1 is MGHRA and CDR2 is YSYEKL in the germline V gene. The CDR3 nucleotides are TGCGCCAGCAGCCCCCCAATAGTAGGTGGCTACACCTTC. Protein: CASSPPIVGGYTF.

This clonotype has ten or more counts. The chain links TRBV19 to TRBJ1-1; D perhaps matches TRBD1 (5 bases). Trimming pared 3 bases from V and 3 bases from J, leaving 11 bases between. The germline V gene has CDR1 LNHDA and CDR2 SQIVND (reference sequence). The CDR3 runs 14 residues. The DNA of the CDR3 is TGTGCCAGTAGTATTTCAGGGAGGCACACTGAAGCTTTCTTT. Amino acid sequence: CASSISGRHTEAFF. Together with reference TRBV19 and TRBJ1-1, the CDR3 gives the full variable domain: DGGITQSPKYLFRKEGQNVTLSCEQNLNHDAMYWYRQDPGQGLRLIYYSQIVNDFQKGDIAEGYSVSREKKESFPLTVTSAQKNPTAFYLCASSISGRHTEAFFGQGTRLTVV.

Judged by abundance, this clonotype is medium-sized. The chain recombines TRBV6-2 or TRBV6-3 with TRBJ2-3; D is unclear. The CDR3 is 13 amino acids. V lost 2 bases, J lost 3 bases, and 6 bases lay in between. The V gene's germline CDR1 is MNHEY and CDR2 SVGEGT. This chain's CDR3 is CASSYGETDTQYF. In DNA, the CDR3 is TGTGCCAGCAGTTACGGGGAAACAGATACGCAGTATTTT.

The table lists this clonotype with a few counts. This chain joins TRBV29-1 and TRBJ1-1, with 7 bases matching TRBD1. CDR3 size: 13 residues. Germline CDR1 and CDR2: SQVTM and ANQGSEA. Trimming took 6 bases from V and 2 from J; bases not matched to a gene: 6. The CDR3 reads CSVAGTVNTEAFF. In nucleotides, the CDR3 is TGCAGCGTCGCTGGGACAGTAAACACTGAAGCTTTCTTT.